This passage covers 12 T cell receptor beta chains from one sample sequenced in a study of cytomegalovirus exposure and HLA in healthy donors listed by TCRdb under 2017. The method was the immunoSEQ multiplex PCR assay. The multiplex PCR relied on a mix of 60 forward primers for TCR Vbeta segments and 13 reverse primers for TCR Jbeta segments. The table comes from immuneACCESS by way of TCRdb, which keeps in-frame sequences with V and J called. Part of the clones is missing from these tables; in studies checked, under half for an unresolved V gene and the rest for unknown reasons. This sample lists about 170,000 clones; 85% were detected once. The biggest ten clones account for 1% of the sample. Sequenced sample: PBMCs. Source of these receptors: a boy aged 2 to 10 in good health and CMV-seronegative.

The gene calls are TRBV6-6 and TRBJ2-5; possibly TRBD2 for D (5 bases). The CDR3 totals 14 residues. Per the germline V gene, CDR1 is MNHNY and CDR2 is SVGAGI (reference sequence). Trimming removed 6 bases from V and 1 base from J, with 12 bases in between. In DNA, the CDR3 is TGTGCCAGCAGCCTCCCGGACTTCCAAGAGACCCAGTACTTC. This translates into CASSLPDFQETQYF.

J is TRBJ2-1 and V is TRBV5-1; maybe TRBD2 (7 bases). This CDR3 comprises 14 residues. Germline loops: CDR1 SGHRS, CDR2 YFSETQ. Trimming removed 2 bases from V and 8 bases from J, with 14 bases in between. The CDR3 coding sequence is TGCGCCAGCAGCTTCCTGGGCGGGGGCGATGAGCAGTTCTTC. This sequence encodes CASSFLGGGDEQFF.

The rearrangement links TRBV2 to TRBJ1-1; D gene unclear. From germline, CDR1 is SNHLY and CDR2 FYNNEI. V gave up 6 bases and J gave up 4 bases, with 9 bases separating them. This CDR3 region has 12 residues. The CDR3 spells CASRPTATEAFF. For the CDR3, the DNA is TGTGCCAGCAGGCCCACAGCCACTGAAGCTTTCTTT.

This clone appeared a few times. This rearrangement joins TRBV10-3 to TRBJ1-1; possibly TRBD1 for D (6 bases). The CDR3 sequence is 17 residues long. Germline V lookup: CDR1 ENHRY, CDR2 SYGVKD. The V gene lost 3 bases and the J gene lost 4 bases, with 21 bases spanning the gap. In DNA, the CDR3 is TGTGCCATCAGTGACGGCAGGGGTACCACTTTAACCACTGAAGCTTTCTTT. This translates into CAISDGRGTTLTTEAFF.

This chain uses TRBV10-3 with TRBJ1-2, with a tentative D call TRBD1 (5 bases). The CDR3 extends over 16 amino acids. Trimming cost V 7 bases and J 8 bases, with 26 bases left between them. Germline CDR1 ENHRY, CDR2 SYGVKD. CDR3 residues: CAITRDAGKGVRGYTF. The CDR3 DNA sequence: TGTGCCATCACCAGGGACGCGGGGAAAGGGGTTAGAGGCTACACCTTC.

The chain has TRBV7-9 and TRBJ1-1, with D tentatively TRBD1 (5 bases). Germline V gives CDR1 SEHNR, CDR2 FQNEAQ (reference sequence). This CDR3 spans 15 amino acids. The ends were cut back, 5 bases at V and 0 bases at J, with 13 bases in the middle. CDR3 nucleotide sequence: TGTGCCAGCAGCCCCCTACAGGATATGAACACTGAAGCTTTCTTT. Translated, it gives CASSPLQDMNTEAFF.

The gene calls are TRBV18 and TRBJ1-1; tentative D call: TRBD1 (6 bases). From germline, CDR1 is KGHSH and CDR2 LQKENI. This CDR3 has 13 residues. Trimming cost V 5 bases and J 2 bases, with 9 bases left between them. CDR3 in amino acids: CASSSDRNTEAFF. For the CDR3, the DNA is TGTGCCAGCTCATCGGACAGAAACACTGAAGCTTTCTTT.

The chain joins TRBV27 to TRBJ2-5; a weak D match, TRBD1 (6 bases). V gave up 5 bases and J gave up 0 bases, with 16 bases separating them. The CDR3 totals 16 residues. The germline V gene encodes CDR1 MNHEY and CDR2 SMNVEV (reference sequence). The CDR3 sequence: CASSPAGARHQETQYF. In nucleotides, the CDR3 is TGTGCCAGCAGTCCTGCAGGGGCCAGGCACCAAGAGACCCAGTACTTC.

The V and J genes are TRBV28 and TRBJ2-3; 15 positions match TRBD2. CDR3 size: 16 residues. From germline, CDR1 is MDHEN and CDR2 SYDVKM. V lost 6 bases and J lost 7; bases outside the gene matches: 8. The CDR3 here is CASRGLAGGPTNTQYF. The DNA of the CDR3 is TGTGCCAGCAGGGGACTAGCGGGAGGCCCAACGAATACGCAGTATTTT.

The chain uses TRBV14 and TRBJ1-5; D unclear. The germline V gene has CDR1 SGHDN and CDR2 FVKESK. The CDR3 extends over 18 amino acids. V lost 0 bases to trimming and J lost 4 bases, with 19 bases between them. The CDR3 bases are TGTGCCAGCAGCCAAGATCCTACTGGAATCGGGGAGAATCAGCCCCAGCATTTT. Translating it yields CASSQDPTGIGENQPQHF. The variable domain in full, completed from reference TRBV14 and TRBJ1-5, reads EAGVTQFPSHSVIEKGQTVTLRCDPISGHDNLYWYRRVMGKEIKFLLHFVKESKQDESGMPNNRFLAERTGGTYSTLKVQPAELEDSGVYFCASSQDPTGIGENQPQHFGDGTRLSIL.

The rearrangement uses TRBV4-1 and TRBJ2-1; 15 bases are shared with TRBD2. The V segment lost 3 bases and the J segment 0 bases; nucleotides outside the gene matches: 3. The germline V gene encodes CDR1 MGHRA and CDR2 YSYEKL. CDR3 length: 18 amino acids. CDR3: CASSQGLAGGSSYNEQFF. CDR3 coding DNA: TGCGCCAGCAGCCAGGGACTAGCGGGAGGAAGCTCCTACAATGAGCAGTTCTTC.

The genes are TRBV7-9 and TRBJ1-2, with TRBD1 identical over 8 bases. Germline loops: CDR1 SEHNR, CDR2 FQNEAQ (reference sequence). The CDR3 extends over 13 amino acids. With 4 bases clipped from V and 8 bases from J, the junction kept 6 bases outside the gene matches. CDR3 sequence (DNA): TGTGCCAGCAGCTCGACAGGGGTGGTCGGCTACACCTTC. It is translated as CASSSTGVVGYTF. Together with reference TRBV7-9 and TRBJ1-2, the CDR3 gives the full variable domain: DTGVSQNPRHKITKRGQNVTFRCDPISEHNRLYWYRQTLGQGPEFLTYFQNEAQLEKSRLLSDRFSAERPKGSFSTLEIQRTEQGDSAMYLCASSSTGVVGYTFGSGTRLTVV.